Sequencing of this T cell receptor (beta chain) was carried out in a study of molecular identifiers for immune sequencing clone quantification listed by TCRdb under 2018. For context, the study as a whole: In a replicate experiment, RNA from roughly 20,000 or 100,000 naive CD8 T cells was split into five aliquots, four of which were sequenced. CD8 T cells were used in a methods study to benchmark molecular-identifier clustering-based TCR repertoire sequencing (MIDCIRS) and TCR RNA copy counting. The paper's findings and limits, for the study overall: In CMV-specific effector cells, clones with more than 20 RNA copies accounted for over 97% of molecules, whereas in naive cells such clones accounted for under 1%. Naive libraries contained spiked-in Jurkat TCR RNA (around ten copies' worth), which is not part of the donor repertoire. Highly expanded clone sizes could be underestimated if identical TCR molecules share a barcode. When barcode sub-clustering was not used, chimeric consensus sequences inflated TCR diversity, with chimeras reaching as high as 47%. About 3 recovered TCR RNA copies per cell were obtained by modeling, versus 9 to 10 by digital PCR, implying a capture efficiency of approximately 27%. Spiked-in Jurkat TCR RNA equivalent to a single cell was reported to be detectable even among over 800,000 naive CD8 T cells.

On this clonotype itself: Its target antigen remains unknown. A much more abundant neighbour one base away suggests this may be a read error.

Libraries of naive CD8 T cells were built from 20,000 to 1,000,000 sorted cells, with 10%, 30% or 50% of the purified RNA used. Naive CD8 T cells, defined as CD8+CD4-CCR7+CD45RA+, were FACS-sorted into RLT Plus buffer on a BD FACSAria II. Around 11 TCR copies' worth of Jurkat RNA were spiked into roughly 17,000-1,100,000 naive CD8 T cell samples to test detection sensitivity. Enrichment of CD8 T cells was performed with RosetteSep CD8+ T Cell Enrichment Cocktail and Ficoll-Paque, after which ACK red cell lysis was carried out. The CDR3 runs 16 residues from the cysteine to the phenylalanine. Only CDR3 DNA remains: 48 bases, in frame from the first base. Via the germline V gene, CDR1 is SGHTA and CDR2 FQGNSA. V and J are trimmed by 5 bases and 3 bases, and the gene matches miss 11 bases of the junction. Libraries were built with PCR. The listed sequencing device is Illumina HiSeq 4000. Bulk TCR libraries were made following a previously described method, with the TCR primers given in Table S5. Purification of total RNA was performed with the Qiagen AllPrep DNA/RNA kit. Reads from multiple sequencing runs of the same library were pooled before analysis. Under the source paper's analysis protocol: Reads were retained only if an exact TCR constant sequence was present, and the retained reads were trimmed to 150 nt and grouped according to their 12-nt molecular barcodes. Within each barcode group, reads were sub-clustered at a 15% Levenshtein threshold, and quality-weighted consensus sequences were built per RNA molecule. Non-functional sequences were removed, as were lower-count sequences one edit away from another. Based on a fit of two negative binomial distributions, barcode sub-clusters having less than 20% of the maximum read count were discarded. Clones were called with MiXCR by TCRdb after fastp trimmed the public reads at Q25, and only in-frame beta chains were retained. Entries are consolidated by CDR3 protein sequence, retaining the most common genes and DNA. The V and J calls reflect TCRdb's pipeline rather than the authors' work. The sample yields just under 650,000 distinct CDR3 sequences; roughly 21% were counted once. The ten largest clones take up 0.85% to 0.9% of the sample.

The chain links TRBV7-2 with TRBJ2-3; 7 nucleotides in the junction match TRBD2. The specimen was naive CD8+ T cells from blood, with Jurkat cell RNA spiked in. In light of the paper, this sample's cell subset or site label describes: FACS-sorted CD8+CD4-CCR7+CD45RA+ naive T cells. The sequence was collected from a human donor in good health. Some libraries in this study had Jurkat cell RNA spiked in. The CDR3 amino acid sequence is: CASSPGTNGKTDTQYF. The DNA sequence is given as TGTGCCAGCAGCCCGGGGACTAACGGGAAAACAGATACGCAGTATTTT.